This T cell receptor beta chain was observed in a study of graft-versus-host responses after intestinal transplantation. Study summary: Isolated intestinal, liver-intestinal, or multivisceral transplants were what recipients had.

Measured with immunoSEQ multiplex PCR; TCRdb has only the in-frame clones, and not every one. The sample has about 15,000 clones, roughly 60% seen once. A word on this clone: Its antigen is unidentified.

Per germline, CDR1 MNHNS and CDR2 SASEGT. Deletions cut 2 bases from V and 3 bases from J, with 5 bases between. The CDR3 length is 14 residues. Intraepithelial lymphocytes and lamina propria lymphocytes were released through processing of graft tissue. Notes on the study in general: Circulating GvH clone levels at their peak were associated with HvG declines (early post-transplant).

This sequence originates from a human patient who received an intestinal transplant, so some T cells may come from the graft donor. V is TRBV6-1 and J is TRBJ2-6; the D is unclear. The sequencing used ileum tissue, collected 524 days after transplant. This chain's CDR3 is CASSEFSGANVLTF. In nucleotides, the CDR3 is TGTGCCAGCAGTGAATTTAGTGGGGCCAACGTCCTGACTTTC.